The 31 T cell receptor beta chains in this list originate from one sample, sequenced in a study of shared clonotypes between healthy human individuals. Sequencing used immunoSEQ multiplex PCR; TCRdb keeps in-frame clones, though not all of them. The table shows a few million clones, with almost 96% occurring only once. Sequenced: naive CD4+ T cells sorted from blood. As to subset: CD45RA+ positively selected. The source of these receptors is a man between 18 and 35 years old in good health.

V usage is TRBV7-2 and J usage is TRBJ2-7, with 10 bases identical to TRBD2. The ends lost 1 base at V and 7 bases at J; junction bases unmatched: 13. The CDR3 spans 17 residues. Germline-derived CDR1 and CDR2 are SGHTA and FQGNSA. The CDR3 reads CASSLDFESGRAREQYF. CDR3 DNA: TGTGCCAGCAGCTTAGACTTTGAGAGCGGGAGGGCCCGGGAGCAGTACTTC.

In the case of this clone: Other DNA sequences from this sample encode an identical CDR3 as well. The V gene is TRBV7-2, the J gene TRBJ2-7, with 8 bases aligning to TRBD2. Germline V gene lookup returns CDR1 SGHTA and CDR2 FQGNSA. V lost 1 base to trimming and J lost 2 bases; unmatched junction nucleotides: 1. This CDR3 spans 14 amino acids. DNA of the CDR3: TGTGCCAGCAGCTTAGGACTAGCGACCTACGAGCAGTACTTC. This gives the protein CASSLGLATYEQYF. The whole variable domain, remainder taken from reference TRBV7-2 and TRBJ2-7, is GAGVSQSPSNKVTEKGKDVELRCDPISGHTALYWYRQSLGQGLEFLIYFQGNSAPDKSGLPSDRFSAERTGGSVSTLTIQRTQQEDSAVYLCASSLGLATYEQYFGPGTRLTVT.

V and J are TRBV5-1 and TRBJ1-6; 7 nucleotides line up with TRBD1. With 0 bases clipped from V and 14 bases from J, the junction kept 8 bases outside the gene matches. This CDR3 is built from 14 residues. Looked up from germline, CDR1 is SGHRS and CDR2 is YFSETQ. DNA for the CDR3: TGCGCCAGCAGCTTGGAGGGGGCATCTTTGACCCTCCACTTT. Protein sequence: CASSLEGASLTLHF.

The gene calls are TRBV29-1 and TRBJ2-6, with TRBD1 matching 8 bases. The CDR3 is 15 residues long. Per germline, CDR1 SQVTM and CDR2 ANQGSEA. Trimming cost V 6 bases and J 2 bases; bases outside gene matches: 6. CDR3 loop: CSVAGTGAGANVLTF. The DNA for the CDR3 is TGCAGCGTAGCCGGGACAGGTGCTGGGGCCAACGTCCTGACTTTC.

The V call is TRBV7-9, the J call TRBJ2-1; D possibly uses TRBD1 or TRBD2 (5 bases each). Trimming left V 5 bases short and J 0 bases short, with 8 bases between. The CDR3 is made up of 14 amino acids. Per germline, CDR1 SEHNR and CDR2 FQNEAQ (reference sequence). CDR3: CASSVGRSYNEQFF. DNA for the CDR3: TGTGCCAGCAGCGTGGGACGCTCCTACAATGAGCAGTTCTTC.

V is TRBV25-1 and J is TRBJ2-1; 12 bases align to TRBD1. The germline CDR1 and CDR2 sequences are MGHDK and SYGVNS. The CDR3 runs 16 residues. J was trimmed by 9 bases and V by 4 bases; bases with no gene match: 10. The CDR3: CASSGGGTGGLIEQFF. CDR3 bases: TGTGCCAGCAGTGGGGGTGGGACAGGGGGCCTTATTGAGCAGTTCTTC.

With respect to this clone: The sample has other DNA sequences that encode this CDR3 too. This sequence joins TRBV6-5 and TRBJ2-3; D perhaps matches TRBD2 (6 bases). This CDR3 comprises 16 residues. Trimming stripped 0 bases from V and 1 base from J, with 11 bases between. Germline CDR1 reads MNHEY; CDR2 reads SVGAGI. The CDR3 reads CASSYSAGTGTDTQYF. CDR3 nucleotide sequence: TGTGCCAGCAGTTACTCGGCCGGGACTGGCACAGATACGCAGTATTTT.

This chain joins TRBV6-5 and TRBJ2-7, with D uncertain. CDR3 length: 13 amino acids. CDR1 is MNHEY, CDR2 SVGAGI, per germline. V gave up 6 bases and J gave up 1 base, with 10 bases separating them. The CDR3 sequence: CASSLSYSYEQYF. In nucleotides, the CDR3 is TGTGCCAGCAGCCTCTCATATTCCTACGAGCAGTACTTC.

The chain is built from TRBV18 and TRBJ2-3; 7 bases map to TRBD2. V lost 3 bases to trimming and J lost 4 bases; unmatched junction nucleotides: 7. Germline V lookup: CDR1 KGHSH, CDR2 LQKENI. The CDR3 is 15 residues long. The CDR3 nucleotides read TGTGCCAGCTCACCGAACCGGGAGGCCGCAGATACGCAGTATTTT. It codes for CASSPNREAADTQYF.

This clone was observed a handful of times. V gene TRBV5-1 combines with J gene TRBJ1-5; D unresolved. This CDR3 spans 14 amino acids. From germline, CDR1 is SGHRS and CDR2 YFSETQ. Trimming took 3 bases from V and 1 from J, leaving 8 bases between them. In nucleotides, the CDR3 is TGCGCCAGCAGCTCGGGGTTGAGCAATCAGCCCCAGCATTTT. Translation gives CASSSGLSNQPQHF.

This clone was found once. The chain employs TRBV29-1 and TRBJ2-7; TRBD1 matches at 10 bases. The length of the CDR3 is 14 residues. CDR1 SQVTM and CDR2 ANQGSEA come from the germline V gene. Trimming removed 1 base from V and 3 bases from J; junction bases left unmatched: 3. In DNA, the CDR3 is TGCAGCGTTGAAGCCGGGACAGGGGTCTACGAGCAGTACTTC. Translation gives CSVEAGTGVYEQYF.

The CDR3 here is CATDDRGQAYEQYF. DNA for the CDR3: TGCGCCACCGACGACAGGGGTCAGGCCTACGAGCAGTACTTC. This sequence joins TRBV10-2 and TRBJ2-7; 8 bases fit TRBD1. The CDR3 has 14 amino acids. J was trimmed by 2 bases and V by 10 bases; bases with no gene match: 10. Germline V lookup: CDR1 WSHSY, CDR2 SAAADI.

This chain joins TRBV5-8 and TRBJ2-5; 7 bases fit TRBD2. With V trimmed by 2 bases and J by 2 bases, 0 bases remained unmatched. Germline assignment: CDR1 SGHTS and CDR2 YDEGEE. The CDR3 has 13 amino acids. CDR3 protein: CASSFGGQETQYF. The DNA for the CDR3 is TGTGCCAGCAGCTTCGGGGGGCAAGAGACCCAGTACTTC.

The chain joins TRBV5-4 to TRBJ1-1; the D gene is possibly TRBD1 (5 bases). Trimming pared 4 bases from V and 7 bases from J, leaving 17 bases between. This CDR3 comprises 14 residues. Germline CDR1 reads SGHNT; CDR2 reads YYREEE (reference sequence). In DNA, the CDR3 is TGTGCCAGCAGCGTCGGGCTGGGGGAGGGTGAAGCTTTCTTT. Translating it yields CASSVGLGEGEAFF.

The gene calls are TRBV7-2 and TRBJ2-1; 9 positions agree with TRBD2. CDR1 is SGHTA and CDR2 is FQGNSA in the germline V gene. After removal of 0 bases from V and 4 bases from J, the junction contained 4 bases not matched to a gene. The CDR3 is 16 residues long. As DNA, the CDR3 is TGTGCCAGCAGCTTAGCTCGGCTAGCGGGATACAATGAGCAGTTCTTC. As protein: CASSLARLAGYNEQFF.

This chain links TRBV14 with TRBJ2-3; 8 bases agree with TRBD2. This CDR3 contains 16 residues. Germline V lookup: CDR1 SGHDN, CDR2 FVKESK. V gave up 4 bases and J gave up 3 bases; unmatched junction bases: 9. CDR3 residues: CASSPLSGRRTDTQYF. The CDR3, as DNA: TGTGCCAGCAGCCCGCTCAGCGGGAGAAGGACAGATACGCAGTATTTT.

This clone was detected only once. This rearrangement joins TRBV30 to TRBJ2-1; 12 bases align to TRBD2. The V and J ends lost 0 bases and 9 bases, in that order; junction bases with no gene match: 6. This CDR3 spans 15 amino acids. Per the germline V gene, CDR1 is GTSNPN and CDR2 is SVGIG (reference sequence). The CDR3 spells CAWSVRELAGGEQFF. The CDR3 DNA sequence: TGTGCCTGGAGTGTACGAGAACTAGCGGGAGGTGAGCAGTTCTTC.

The chain uses TRBV7-2 and TRBJ2-1; no firm D call. The CDR3 contains 14 residues. V was clipped by 3 bases and J by 7 bases, with 13 bases between them. Germline V gene sequence: CDR1 SGHTA, CDR2 FQGNSA. The CDR3 region is CASSFNRYSNEQFF. The CDR3 nucleotides are TGTGCCAGCAGCTTTAACCGGTATAGTAATGAGCAGTTCTTC.

The J gene is TRBJ1-5, the V gene TRBV2, with D tentatively TRBD1 (6 bases). The CDR3 length is 15 residues. The germline V gene encodes CDR1 SNHLY and CDR2 FYNNEI. With 6 bases removed from V and 2 bases from J, the gap between germline ends came to 14 bases. CDR3 sequence reads: CASSVQGTGNQPQHF. Here the CDR3 DNA reads TGTGCCAGCAGCGTACAGGGAACTGGCAATCAGCCCCAGCATTTT.

The J gene is TRBJ2-7, the V gene TRBV4-3, with D possibly being TRBD1 or TRBD2 (6 bases each). CDR1 is LGHNA and CDR2 is YSLEER in the germline V gene. Trimming pared 4 bases from V and 4 bases from J, leaving 14 bases between. The CDR3 runs to 14 residues. The CDR3 protein is CASSLGRGVYEQYF. CDR3 coding DNA: TGCGCCAGCAGCCTAGGAAGGGGGGTTTACGAGCAGTACTTC.

This chain connects TRBV11-2 to TRBJ1-4; no clear D. V lost 5 bases to trimming and J lost 3 bases, with 10 bases between them. The CDR3 totals 14 residues. From germline, CDR1 is SGHAT and CDR2 FQNNGV. CDR3 bases: TGTGCCAGCAGCGCTTTCAGTTCTAATGAAAAACTGTTTTTT. Translation gives CASSAFSSNEKLFF.

The chain links TRBV18 to TRBJ2-7; the match to TRBD1 covers 7 bases. J was trimmed by 2 bases and V by 5 bases; bases with no gene match: 6. The CDR3 is 14 residues long. Germline lookup yields CDR1 KGHSH and CDR2 LQKENI. The CDR3 reads CASSSSGQAYEQYF. The CDR3 bases are TGTGCCAGCTCATCCTCCGGACAGGCCTACGAGCAGTACTTC.

The J gene is TRBJ2-6, the V gene TRBV7-9, with D maybe TRBD1 (5 bases). The V end lost 2 bases, the J end lost 4 bases, and 12 bases lay between the germline ends. In germline, CDR1 is SEHNR, CDR2 FQNEAQ (reference sequence). This CDR3 spans 16 amino acids. The chain's CDR3 is CASSLRQGTGANVLTF. The CDR3, as DNA: TGTGCCAGCAGCTTACGGCAGGGAACCGGGGCCAACGTCCTGACTTTC.

The CDR3 loop is CAWAVGGANVLTF. The CDR3 bases are TGTGCCTGGGCCGTAGGGGGGGCCAACGTCCTGACTTTC. This rearrangement joins TRBV30 to TRBJ2-6; D gene uncertain. This CDR3 contains 13 residues. CDR1 and CDR2 from the germline V gene are GTSNPN and SVGIG (reference sequence). Between the trimmed V and J ends, which lost 5 bases and 4 bases, there was a span of 9 bases.

The chain uses TRBV5-5 and TRBJ2-7; 9 bases align to TRBD1. The V gene end was trimmed by 3 bases and the J gene end by 3 bases; junction bases not matched to a gene: 4. Germline V gives CDR1 SGHKS, CDR2 YYEKEE (reference sequence). The CDR3 sequence is 14 residues long. CDR3: CASSSDRGLYEQYF. Here the CDR3 DNA reads TGTGCCAGCAGCTCGGACAGGGGACTCTACGAGCAGTACTTC.

V and J are TRBV11-2 and TRBJ2-3, with D hard to call. The CDR3 has 12 residues. Trimming removed 5 bases from V and 3 bases from J, with 6 bases in between. Germline-derived CDR1 and CDR2 are SGHAT and FQNNGV. CDR3 protein: CASSRYTDTQYF. As DNA, the CDR3 is TGTGCCAGCAGCCGGTATACAGATACGCAGTATTTT.

This chain joins TRBV29-1 and TRBJ1-1; D is undetermined. Trimming took off 4 bases at V and 1 base at J, with 10 bases between the two ends. Germline V gives CDR1 SQVTM, CDR2 ANQGSEA. The CDR3 consists of 13 residues. The DNA for the CDR3 is TGCAGCGTTGGCCGGGCGGCGAACACTGAAGCTTTCTTT. This sequence encodes CSVGRAANTEAFF.

J is TRBJ1-4 and V is TRBV10-2; D may be TRBD1 (6 bases). The germline gives CDR1 WSHSY, CDR2 SAAADI. The CDR3 has 13 residues. V was cut by 3 bases and J by 7 bases, with 9 bases left in between. The CDR3 loop reads CASSEQGIEKLFF. The DNA for the CDR3 is TGCGCCAGCAGTGAACAGGGTATTGAAAAACTGTTTTTT.

The chain's CDR3 is CASTPVNSYEQYF. CDR3 bases: TGTGCCAGCACCCCGGTGAACTCCTACGAGCAGTACTTC. The chain uses TRBV5-8 and TRBJ2-7; D gene unclear. Trimming removed 6 bases at V and 0 bases at J, with 10 bases between. Looked up from germline, CDR1 is SGHTS and CDR2 is YDEGEE. The CDR3 is 13 amino acids. Based on the CDR3 plus reference TRBV5-8 and TRBJ2-7, the full variable domain is EAGVTQSPTHLIKTRGQQATLRCSPISGHTSVYWYQQALGLGLQFLLWYDEGEERNRGNFPPRFSGRQFPNYSSELNVNALELEDSALYLCASTPVNSYEQYFGPGTRLTVT.

The chain combines TRBV18 with TRBJ2-1; D is possibly TRBD2 (5 bases). The CDR3 is made up of 14 amino acids. V was cut by 5 bases and J by 8 bases, with 16 bases left in between. CDR1 and CDR2 (germline): KGHSH, LQKENI. The DNA of the CDR3 is TGTGCCAGCTCATCCCAGCGTCAAGCGGATGAGCAGTTCTTC. Its protein product is CASSSQRQADEQFF.

J is TRBJ1-5 and V is TRBV2, with 8 bases lining up with TRBD1. V was pared by 0 bases and J by 2 bases, with 6 bases of the junction left unmatched. Germline lookup yields CDR1 SNHLY and CDR2 FYNNEI. The CDR3 is made up of 17 amino acids. This chain's CDR3 is CASSEAGTGPGNQPQHF. The CDR3, as DNA: TGTGCCAGCAGTGAAGCAGGGACAGGACCCGGCAATCAGCCCCAGCATTTT.